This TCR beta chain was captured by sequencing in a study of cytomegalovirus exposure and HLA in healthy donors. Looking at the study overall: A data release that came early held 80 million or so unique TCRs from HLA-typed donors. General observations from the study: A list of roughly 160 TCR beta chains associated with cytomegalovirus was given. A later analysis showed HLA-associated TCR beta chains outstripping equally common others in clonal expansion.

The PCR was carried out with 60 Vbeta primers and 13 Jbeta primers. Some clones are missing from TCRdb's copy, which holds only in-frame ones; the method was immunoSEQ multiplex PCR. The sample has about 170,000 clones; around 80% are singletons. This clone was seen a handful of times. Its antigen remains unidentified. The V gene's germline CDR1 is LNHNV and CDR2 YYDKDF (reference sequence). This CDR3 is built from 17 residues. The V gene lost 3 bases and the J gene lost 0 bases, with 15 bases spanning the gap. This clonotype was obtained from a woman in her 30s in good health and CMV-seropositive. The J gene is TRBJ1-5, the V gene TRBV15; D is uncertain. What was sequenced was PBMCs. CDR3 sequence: CATSSETAFNSNQPQHF. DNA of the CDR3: TGTGCCACCAGCAGTGAAACAGCTTTTAATAGCAATCAGCCCCAGCATTTT.